The rows below give T cell receptor beta chains drawn from one sample of a study of T cell changes during pregnancy in multiple sclerosis. The protocol was immunoSEQ multiplex PCR, while the TCRdb copy is restricted to in-frame clones and leaves out a portion. The table lists 23,000 or so clones, around nine tenths of them singletons, with about 13% in the top ten. The material sequenced was CD8+ T cells from peripheral blood mononuclear cells, taken in the first trimester of pregnancy. These TCRs come from a female donor in good health, enrolled as a control in a pregnancy study. Both conserved end residues are part of each CDR3. The order of the fields is clone size, J gene, D gene, V gene, CDR3 protein, CDR3 DNA. A D gene is named only where the DNA matches it firmly. Rows may omit the clone size; those that give it use once, few, many or a size class.

size: NA
J: TRBJ2-2
D: NA
V: TRBV6-5
CDR3: CASSYSMGENTGELFF
DNA: TGTGCCAGCAGTTACTCGATGGGCGAGAACACCGGGGAGCTGTTTTTT

size: NA
J: TRBJ1-5
D: NA
V: TRBV5-1
CDR3: CASSLGAVHSNQPQHF
DNA: TGCGCCAGCAGCTTGGGGGCAGTTCATAGCAATCAGCCCCAGCATTTT

size: once
J: TRBJ1-3
D: TRBD1
V: TRBV27
CDR3: CASSPYRGGNTIYF
DNA: TGTGCCAGCAGTCCCTACAGGGGTGGAAACACCATATATTTT

size: NA
J: TRBJ2-7
D: NA
V: TRBV28
CDR3: CASRGEDEQYF
DNA: TGTGCCAGCAGGGGGGAGGACGAGCAGTACTTC

size: NA
J: TRBJ2-3
D: TRBD2
V: TRBV6-4
CDR3: CASSDSAGGGATDTQYF
DNA: TGTGCCAGCAGTGACTCCGCGGGCGGGGGGGCCACAGATACGCAGTATTTT

size: NA
J: TRBJ2-3
D: TRBD2
V: TRBV2
CDR3: CASLSLDGLAGEVTDTQYF
DNA: TGTGCCAGCCTTAGTTTAGATGGACTAGCGGGAGAGGTGACAGATACGCAGTATTTT

size: NA
J: TRBJ2-7
D: NA
V: TRBV29-1
CDR3: CSVEDPFGGVYEQYF
DNA: TGCAGCGTTGAAGATCCGTTCGGGGGAGTCTACGAGCAGTACTTC

size: NA
J: TRBJ1-5
D: NA
V: TRBV5-5
CDR3: CASSWGAGDNQPQHF
DNA: TGTGCCAGCAGCTGGGGCGCAGGGGACAATCAGCCCCAGCATTTT

size: once
J: TRBJ1-4
D: TRBD1
V: TRBV15
CDR3: CATSSSPGQPVEKLFF
DNA: TGTGCCACCAGCAGCTCTCCGGGACAGCCTGTTGAAAAACTGTTTTTT

size: NA
J: TRBJ1-2
D: NA
V: TRBV28
CDR3: CASRQLGDESDGYTF
DNA: TGTGCCAGCAGGCAGTTAGGGGATGAGTCGGATGGCTACACCTTC

size: once
J: TRBJ1-1
D: TRBD1
V: TRBV7-8
CDR3: CASSLGQGDTEAFF
DNA: TGTGCCAGCAGCTTAGGACAGGGCGACACTGAAGCTTTCTTT

size: NA
J: TRBJ2-5
D: NA
V: TRBV11-3
CDR3: CASSLDSGVSRKSQYF
DNA: TGTGCCAGCAGCTTAGATTCGGGGGTAAGTCGCAAATCCCAGTACTTC

size: NA
J: TRBJ2-5
D: NA
V: TRBV19
CDR3: CASSIVSGETQYF
DNA: TGTGCCAGTAGTATTGTGTCCGGAGAGACCCAGTACTTC

size: NA
J: TRBJ2-1
D: TRBD1
V: TRBV4-3
CDR3: CASSQDGDRAYNEQFF
DNA: TGCGCCAGCAGCCAAGATGGGGACAGGGCCTACAATGAGCAGTTCTTC

size: once
J: TRBJ2-7
D: NA
V: TRBV27
CDR3: CASSLEGVGYEQYF
DNA: TGTGCCAGCAGTTTAGAGGGGGTGGGGTACGAGCAGTACTTC

size: NA
J: TRBJ1-6
D: NA
V: TRBV9
CDR3: CASSVGDSSNSPLHF
DNA: TGTGCCAGCAGCGTAGGTGACAGTTCGAATTCACCCCTCCACTTT

size: NA
J: TRBJ1-5
D: NA
V: TRBV15
CDR3: CATSIAISNQPQHF
DNA: TGTGCCACCAGCATCGCGATTAGCAATCAGCCCCAGCATTTT

size: NA
J: TRBJ1-1
D: TRBD1
V: TRBV5-4
CDR3: CASSLVQGGPTEAFF
DNA: TGTGCCAGCAGCTTGGTTCAAGGGGGCCCCACTGAAGCTTTCTTT

size: few
J: TRBJ1-1
D: NA
V: TRBV7-3
CDR3: CASSLNGNTEAFF
DNA: TGTGCCAGCAGCTTAAACGGTAACACTGAAGCTTTCTTT

size: NA
J: TRBJ1-5
D: TRBD1
V: TRBV2
CDR3: CASSIGTGSNQPQHF
DNA: TGTGCCAGCAGTATCGGGACAGGGTCCAATCAGCCCCAGCATTTT

size: many
J: TRBJ2-2
D: TRBD2
V: TRBV6-4
CDR3: CASSGLAGAAGELFF
DNA: TGTGCCAGCAGTGGACTAGCGGGAGCAGCCGGGGAGCTGTTTTTT

size: few
J: TRBJ1-2
D: NA
V: TRBV18
CDR3: CASSHRPRDYGYTF
DNA: TGTGCCAGCTCTCATCGCCCCAGGGACTATGGCTACACCTTC

size: NA
J: TRBJ2-7
D: TRBD2
V: TRBV7-8
CDR3: CASSLPGTSGSEHYEQYF
DNA: TGTGCCAGCAGCCTCCCCGGGACTAGCGGGAGCGAACACTACGAGCAGTACTTC

size: once
J: TRBJ2-1
D: TRBD1
V: TRBV4-3
CDR3: CASSQDLDRDSYNEQFF
DNA: TGCGCCAGCAGCCAAGATCTAGACAGGGACTCCTACAATGAGCAGTTCTTC

size: NA
J: TRBJ2-5
D: NA
V: TRBV28
CDR3: CASSLGVETQYF
DNA: TGTGCCAGCAGTTTGGGCGTAGAGACCCAGTACTTC

size: NA
J: TRBJ2-7
D: NA
V: TRBV15
CDR3: CATKDSWEHEQYF
DNA: TGTGCCACCAAGGACAGTTGGGAACACGAGCAGTACTTC

size: NA
J: TRBJ1-4
D: NA
V: TRBV2
CDR3: CASSAVEGEKLFF
DNA: TGTGCCAGCAGTGCCGTTGAGGGTGAAAAACTGTTTTTT

size: NA
J: TRBJ2-7
D: TRBD2
V: TRBV28
CDR3: CASSSRTTSGRAPRRVGQYF
DNA: TGTGCCAGCAGTTCCCGAACCACTAGCGGGAGGGCCCCCCGTCGGGTAGGGCAGTACTTC

size: once
J: TRBJ1-6
D: TRBD1
V: TRBV27
CDR3: CASSLRTGNNSPLHF
DNA: TGTGCCAGCAGTCTCAGGACAGGGAATAATTCACCCCTCCACTTT

size: NA
J: TRBJ1-2
D: NA
V: TRBV4-3
CDR3: CASSQVGEPDRPSGYTF
DNA: TGCGCCAGCAGCCAAGTCGGGGAGCCCGACAGGCCTTCTGGCTACACCTTC

size: NA
J: TRBJ2-5
D: TRBD2
V: TRBV7-9
CDR3: CASSGGSGGAKTQYF
DNA: TGTGCCAGCAGCGGGGGGAGCGGGGGGGCGAAGACCCAGTACTTC

size: NA
J: TRBJ2-7
D: NA
V: TRBV19
CDR3: CASSIGDFTYEQYF
DNA: TGTGCCAGTAGTATTGGGGACTTCACCTACGAGCAGTACTTC

size: NA
J: TRBJ2-2
D: TRBD1
V: TRBV10-2
CDR3: CASSTTGTGVTGELFF
DNA: TGCGCCAGCAGTACTACCGGGACAGGGGTCACCGGGGAGCTGTTTTTT

size: NA
J: TRBJ1-5
D: NA
V: TRBV28
CDR3: CASSLPHLDQPQHF
DNA: TGTGCCAGCAGTCTCCCGCACCTAGATCAGCCCCAGCATTTT

size: NA
J: TRBJ2-1
D: NA
V: TRBV19
CDR3: CASSPWGEGDEQFF
DNA: TGTGCCAGTAGTCCCTGGGGGGAGGGGGATGAGCAGTTCTTC

size: NA
J: TRBJ2-7
D: TRBD1
V: TRBV19
CDR3: CASSTGTGGNGHTEQYF
DNA: TGTGCCAGTAGTACCGGGACAGGGGGTAACGGGCATACGGAGCAGTACTTC

size: NA
J: TRBJ2-5
D: TRBD1
V: TRBV5-6
CDR3: CASSLGTGGIQTQYF
DNA: TGTGCCAGCAGCTTGGGGACAGGGGGCATTCAGACCCAGTACTTC

size: NA
J: TRBJ1-5
D: NA
V: TRBV28
CDR3: CASSLLTGGGQPQHF
DNA: TGTGCCAGCAGCCTACTGACAGGCGGGGGTCAGCCCCAGCATTTT

size: NA
J: TRBJ2-7
D: TRBD2
V: TRBV29-1
CDR3: CSAKGLAGVGGYEQYF
DNA: TGCAGCGCCAAGGGACTAGCGGGAGTGGGTGGGTACGAGCAGTACTTC

size: NA
J: TRBJ2-1
D: TRBD2
V: TRBV4-3
CDR3: CASSQDIVRERINEQFF
DNA: TGCGCCAGCAGCCAAGATATTGTGCGGGAGCGGATTAATGAGCAGTTCTTC